This T cell receptor beta chain emerged from a study of blood T cell repertoires in COVID-19. Study at large: From T cells, B-cell-depleted T cells, or PBMCs came the material, which was cDNA or gDNA.

V dropped 1 base and J dropped 2; count of bases not matched to a gene: 8. Per germline, CDR1 SGHDT and CDR2 YYEEEE. The CDR3 loop spans 16 amino acids. This table comes from immunoSEQ multiplex PCR, and its TCRdb copy is limited to in-frame clones, with some not included. The table records 150,000 or so clones, 75% to 90% of them present only once. The chain employs TRBV5-6 and TRBJ2-5, with 7 bases aligning to TRBD2. The material sequenced was peripheral blood. This receptor was obtained from an elderly man with acute or convalescent COVID-19. CDR3 bases: TGTGCCAGCAGCTTGTATTTTAGCGGGTCACAAGAGACCCAGTACTTC. Translating it yields CASSLYFSGSQETQYF.